The 5 T cell receptor beta chains reported below all come from one sample, sequenced in a study of cytotoxic CD8 clonotypes in ibrutinib-treated CLL. TCRdb's copy holds only in-frame clones and misses some; the assay was immunoSEQ multiplex PCR. The repertoire includes 30,000 to 40,000 clones, about 50% of them detected once, and approximately 17% sits in the top ten. Sequences were derived from PBMCs, sampled before ibrutinib treatment. Receptors originate from a human donor with chronic lymphocytic leukemia.

This clone has more than one count but fewer than ten. The genes are TRBV28 and TRBJ1-5; TRBD1 aligns across 7 bases. This CDR3 comprises 15 residues. CDR1 MDHEN and CDR2 SYDVKM come from the germline V gene. V trimming: 6 bases; J trimming: 6 bases; junction bases outside the gene matches: 11. The DNA for the CDR3 is TGTGCCAGCAGGATAGTACAGGGGTTAGGTCAGCCCCAGCATTTT. Its protein product is CASRIVQGLGQPQHF.

V is TRBV30 and J is TRBJ1-2; no clear D. This CDR3 region has 13 residues. The germline V gene encodes CDR1 GTSNPN and CDR2 SVGIG (reference sequence). V was shortened by 8 bases and J by 1 base, with 14 bases between the two germline ends. CDR3 region: CAGPLENNYGYTF. The CDR3 region has the DNA TGTGCCGGGCCGCTAGAAAATAACTATGGCTACACCTTC.

Turning to this clone: Germline is not matched at one junction end, which may reflect a read error. The CDR3 loop is CASSILGRLCVF. For the CDR3, the DNA is TGTGCCAGCAGCATCCTGGGACGTCTTTGTGTCTTT. The J gene is TRBJ1-1, the V gene TRBV6-6; possibly TRBD1 for D (5 bases). CDR3 length equals 12 residues. In germline, CDR1 is MNHNY, CDR2 SVGAGI (reference sequence).

The chain combines TRBV7-2 with TRBJ2-6; 7 positions match TRBD1. The CDR3 runs 17 residues. Trimming removed 5 bases from V and 0 bases from J; junction bases left unmatched: 7. From germline, CDR1 is SGHTA and CDR2 FQGNSA. The CDR3 sequence: CASSPRDSYSGANVLTF. The CDR3 DNA reads as TGTGCCAGCAGCCCTCGGGACAGCTACTCTGGGGCCAACGTCCTGACTTTC.

The rearrangement joins TRBV9 to TRBJ2-3; the match to TRBD1 covers 10 bases. V dropped 7 bases and J dropped 5; count of bases not matched to a gene: 16. CDR3 length: 17 amino acids. The germline V gene has CDR1 SGDLS and CDR2 YYNGEE. As DNA, the CDR3 is TGTGCCAGCGCCGGGGGAGCCCGGGACAGGGGCGAAGATACGCAGTATTTT. The encoded protein is CASAGGARDRGEDTQYF.